Each of the 21 T cell receptor beta chains below was sequenced from the same sample in a study of blood T cell repertoires in COVID-19. TCRdb's table, derived via immunoSEQ multiplex PCR, lists solely in-frame clones and lacks some. The sample lists some 140,000 clones, over 70% occurring once. Sequenced: peripheral blood. These receptors all come from an elderly man with acute or convalescent COVID-19.

A few counts support this clone. The gene calls are TRBV4-2 and TRBJ2-2; the D gene is possibly TRBD2 (6 bases). Germline V gene lookup returns CDR1 LGHNA and CDR2 YNFKEQ. V was shortened by 3 bases and J by 1 base, with 6 bases between the two germline ends. The CDR3 contains 14 residues. CDR3 nucleotide sequence: TGTGCCAGCAGCCAGGAGGGGAACACCGGGGAGCTGTTTTTT. Residues: CASSQEGNTGELFF.

This sequence joins TRBV2 and TRBJ1-2, with a possible D match to TRBD1 (6 bases). Germline CDR1 reads SNHLY; CDR2 reads FYNNEI. V lost 2 bases and J 0 bases, leaving 7 bases between the germline ends. The CDR3 loop spans 14 amino acids. The CDR3 sequence is CASSERTANYGYTF. Written as DNA, the CDR3 is TGTGCCAGCAGTGAAAGGACAGCTAACTATGGCTACACCTTC.

This sequence joins TRBV29-1 and TRBJ2-7; D uncertain. The CDR3 is made up of 14 amino acids. In germline, CDR1 is SQVTM, CDR2 ANQGSEA. The V and J ends lost 6 bases and 2 bases respectively, with 17 bases between them. CDR3 sequence (DNA): TGCAGCGTCCGCGGCCCCGGCAGTGCCTACGAGCAGTACTTC. Its protein is CSVRGPGSAYEQYF.

On this clone: The limits of the CDR3 on the DNA are not certain, so only TCRdb's listed CDR3 is given. This chain joins TRBV5-1 and TRBJ1-1; the table calls TRBD1, which could not be checked here. The CDR3 length is 13 residues, termini included. Per germline, CDR1 SGHRS and CDR2 YFSETQ. The CDR3 loop reads CASSLGFGTGAVW.

This chain links TRBV28 with TRBJ2-7; 8 bases line up with TRBD2. The CDR3 is 16 amino acids. Germline CDR1 MDHEN, CDR2 SYDVKM. With 6 bases clipped from V and 6 bases from J, the junction kept 16 bases outside the gene matches. Here the CDR3 reads CASRPPRPGGVAEQYF. The CDR3 DNA reads TGTGCCAGCAGACCTCCTCGCCCGGGGGGGGTCGCCGAGCAGTACTTC.

The gene calls are TRBV10-3 and TRBJ2-7; 12 positions agree with TRBD1. This CDR3 is 17 amino acids long. The V and J ends lost 6 bases and 3 bases, in that order; junction bases with no gene match: 12. Germline CDR1 reads ENHRY; CDR2 reads SYGVKD. CDR3 sequence reads: CAISGGQGAPEFYEQYF. The CDR3, as DNA: TGTGCCATCAGCGGGGGACAGGGGGCTCCGGAATTCTACGAGCAGTACTTC.

V gene TRBV5-1 combines with J gene TRBJ2-7, with D perhaps TRBD1 (6 bases). Germline CDR1 SGHRS, CDR2 YFSETQ. The ends were cut back, 4 bases at V and 2 bases at J, with 13 bases in the middle. The CDR3 is 14 amino acids. The CDR3, as DNA: TGCGCCAGCAGCGTACGGACAGAAGCCTACGAGCAGTACTTC. Its protein is CASSVRTEAYEQYF. The entire variable domain, with the rest obtained from reference TRBV5-1 and TRBJ2-7, is as follows: KAGVTQTPRYLIKTRGQQVTLSCSPISGHRSVSWYQQTPGQGLQFLFEYFSETQRNKGNFPGRFSGRQFSNSRSEMNVSTLELGDSALYLCASSVRTEAYEQYFGPGTRLTVT.

The chain links TRBV10-3 to TRBJ2-3, with TRBD1 as a possible D gene (5 bases). CDR1 ENHRY and CDR2 SYGVKD come from the germline V gene. V lost 3 bases, J lost 0 bases, and 10 bases lay in between. The CDR3 runs 15 residues. The CDR3 sequence: CAISERQGSTDTQYF. CDR3 bases: TGTGCCATCAGTGAACGTCAGGGTAGCACAGATACGCAGTATTTT.

V and J are TRBV6-5 and TRBJ1-5; D is uncertain. The germline CDR1 and CDR2 sequences are MNHEY and SVGAGI. CDR3 size: 13 residues. Trimming pared 2 bases from V and 9 bases from J, leaving 11 bases between. CDR3 in amino acids: CASSYRPRLPQHF. The CDR3 DNA reads TGTGCCAGCAGTTACCGCCCCAGGCTGCCCCAGCATTTT.

The chain couples TRBV3-1 (or the pseudogene TRBV3-2) to TRBJ1-2, with 10 bases lining up with TRBD1. From germline, CDR1 is LGHDT and CDR2 YNNKEL (reference sequence). The V segment lost 0 bases and the J segment 0 bases; nucleotides outside the gene matches: 7. The CDR3 consists of 18 residues. The CDR3 reads CASSQESRQGASNYGYTF. DNA of the CDR3: TGTGCCAGCAGCCAAGAGAGTAGACAGGGGGCTTCTAACTATGGCTACACCTTC.

V and J are TRBV19 and TRBJ1-6; D is ambiguous. Per the germline V gene, CDR1 is LNHDA and CDR2 is SQIVND (reference sequence). Trimming pared 1 base from V and 0 bases from J, leaving 10 bases between. There are 17 residues in the CDR3. CDR3 nucleotide sequence: TGTGCCAGTAGTATAGTGGCGGCCAGCTCCTATAATTCACCCCTCCACTTT. It codes for CASSIVAASSYNSPLHF.

V gene TRBV24-1 combines with J gene TRBJ2-5, with a possible D match to TRBD2 (5 bases). Trimming took 3 bases from V and 13 from J, leaving 11 bases between them. The V gene's germline CDR1 is KGHDR and CDR2 SFDVKD. The CDR3 spans 11 residues. The CDR3 reads CATSDGSSLYF. The CDR3 bases are TGTGCCACCAGTGATGGGTCTAGCTTGTACTTC.

The J gene is TRBJ2-7, the V gene TRBV5-5, with 9 bases that match TRBD2. The V segment lost 1 base and the J segment 0 bases; nucleotides outside the gene matches: 5. The CDR3 runs to 16 residues. Looked up from germline, CDR1 is SGHKS and CDR2 is YYEKEE (reference sequence). CDR3 region: CASSLISGGPSYEQYF. Written as DNA, the CDR3 is TGTGCCAGCAGCTTGATTAGCGGGGGACCCTCCTACGAGCAGTACTTC.

This chain connects TRBV5-5 to TRBJ1-1; D unresolved. The CDR3 spans 14 residues. V was clipped by 0 bases and J by 4 bases, with 10 bases between them. The V gene's germline CDR1 is SGHKS and CDR2 YYEKEE (reference sequence). The CDR3 DNA reads TGTGCCAGCAGCTTGGGCACTGGTGGCACTGAAGCTTTCTTT. Protein sequence: CASSLGTGGTEAFF.

This chain uses TRBV20-1 with TRBJ1-1; D is possibly TRBD1 (5 bases). From germline, CDR1 is DFQATT and CDR2 SNEGSKA (reference sequence). The CDR3 length is 11 residues. The V and J ends lost 6 bases and 8 bases respectively, with 13 bases between them. In DNA form, the CDR3 reads TGCAGTGCAAATGACAGATTGGAAGCTTTCTTT. Protein sequence: CSANDRLEAFF.

J is TRBJ2-2 and V is TRBV7-2, with D possibly matching TRBD1 (6 bases). Between the trimmed V and J ends, which lost 3 bases and 5 bases, there was a span of 16 bases. Germline loops: CDR1 SGHTA, CDR2 FQGNSA. This CDR3 has 16 residues. The CDR3 DNA reads as TGTGCCAGCAGCTTTACAGGGTCGCCGTTGACCGGGGAGCTGTTTTTT. Translated: CASSFTGSPLTGELFF.

V usage is TRBV18 and J usage is TRBJ2-7, with 8 bases lining up with TRBD2. V trimming: 3 bases; J trimming: 5 bases; junction bases outside the gene matches: 9. CDR3 length: 15 amino acids. The germline V gene encodes CDR1 KGHSH and CDR2 LQKENI. CDR3 sequence: CASSPQTSAVHEQYF. The CDR3 nucleotides read TGTGCCAGCTCACCCCAGACTAGCGCGGTTCACGAGCAGTACTTC.

The CDR3 protein is CASTRTGGFETQYF. The CDR3 region has the DNA TGTGCCAGCACCCGGACAGGGGGTTTCGAGACCCAGTACTTC. This chain joins TRBV6-5 and TRBJ2-5, with 10 nucleotides matching TRBD1. Germline V gene data show CDR1 as MNHEY and CDR2 as SVGAGI. The CDR3 is 14 residues long. V trimming: 7 bases; J trimming: 5 bases; junction bases outside the gene matches: 7.

This clone has a handful of counts. DNA for the CDR3: TGTGCCAGCTCCCACGCGGGGCTCACCTATAATTCACCCCTCCACTTT. This encodes CASSHAGLTYNSPLHF. The V call is TRBV3-1 (or the pseudogene TRBV3-2), the J call TRBJ1-6, with D tentatively TRBD1 (5 bases). Trimming cost V 8 bases and J 2 bases, with 16 bases left between them. Germline CDR1 reads LGHDT; CDR2 reads YNNKEL (reference sequence). The length of the CDR3 is 16 residues.

V gene TRBV30 combines with J gene TRBJ2-5; 9 nucleotides agree with TRBD2. Germline values: CDR1 GTSNPN, CDR2 SVGIG (reference sequence). The CDR3 is 14 residues long. The V segment lost 2 bases and the J segment 5 bases; nucleotides outside the gene matches: 6. The CDR3 protein is CAWSKSGGRETQYF. Here the CDR3 DNA reads TGTGCCTGGAGTAAAAGCGGGGGGCGTGAGACCCAGTACTTC.

J is TRBJ2-7 and V is TRBV2, with D possibly matching TRBD1 (5 bases). The germline V gene has CDR1 SNHLY and CDR2 FYNNEI. This CDR3 contains 15 residues. Trimming removed 3 bases at V and 5 bases at J, with 17 bases between. The CDR3 protein is CASSDRSGYGNEQYF. CDR3 DNA: TGTGCCAGCAGTGACCGGTCAGGGTATGGTAACGAGCAGTACTTC.